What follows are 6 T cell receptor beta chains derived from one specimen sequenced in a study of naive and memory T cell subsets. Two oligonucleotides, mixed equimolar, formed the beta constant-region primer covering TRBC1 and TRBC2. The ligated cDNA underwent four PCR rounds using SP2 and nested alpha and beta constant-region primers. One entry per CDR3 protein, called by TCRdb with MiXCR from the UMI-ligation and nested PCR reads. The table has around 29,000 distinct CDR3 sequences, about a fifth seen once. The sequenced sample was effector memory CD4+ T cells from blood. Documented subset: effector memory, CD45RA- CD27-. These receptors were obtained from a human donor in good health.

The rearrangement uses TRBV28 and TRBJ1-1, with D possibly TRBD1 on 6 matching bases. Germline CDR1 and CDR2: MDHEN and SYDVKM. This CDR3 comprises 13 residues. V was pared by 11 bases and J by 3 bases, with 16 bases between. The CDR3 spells CAGLGQGYTEAFF. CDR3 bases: TGTGCCGGTTTGGGGCAGGGGTACACTGAAGCTTTCTTT.

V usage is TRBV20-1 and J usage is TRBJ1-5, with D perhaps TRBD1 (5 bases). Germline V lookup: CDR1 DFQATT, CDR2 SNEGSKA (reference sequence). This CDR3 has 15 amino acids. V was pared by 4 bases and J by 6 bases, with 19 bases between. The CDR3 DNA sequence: TGCAGTGCTAAGGCTGGATTTGACGGGGCTCAGCCCCAGCATTTT. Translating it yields CSAKAGFDGAQPQHF.

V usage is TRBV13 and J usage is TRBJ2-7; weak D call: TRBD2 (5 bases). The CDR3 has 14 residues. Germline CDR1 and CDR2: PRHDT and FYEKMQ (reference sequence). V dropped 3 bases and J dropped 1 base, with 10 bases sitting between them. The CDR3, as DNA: TGTGCCAGCAGCTTCGGCCTAGCATCCTACGAGCAGTACTTC. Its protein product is CASSFGLASYEQYF.

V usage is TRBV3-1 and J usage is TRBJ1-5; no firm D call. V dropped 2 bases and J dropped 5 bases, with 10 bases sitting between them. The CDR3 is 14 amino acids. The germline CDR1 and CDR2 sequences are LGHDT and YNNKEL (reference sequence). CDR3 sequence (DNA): TGTGCCAGCAGCCAATCGCAGGCCCATCAGCCCCAGCATTTT. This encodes CASSQSQAHQPQHF.

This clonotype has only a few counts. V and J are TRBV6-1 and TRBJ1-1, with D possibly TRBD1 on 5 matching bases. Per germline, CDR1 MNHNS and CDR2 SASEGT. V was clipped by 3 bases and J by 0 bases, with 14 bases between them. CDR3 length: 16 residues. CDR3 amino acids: CASSEYVGQLNTEAFF. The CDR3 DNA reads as TGTGCCAGCAGTGAGTACGTGGGGCAGTTGAACACTGAAGCTTTCTTT.

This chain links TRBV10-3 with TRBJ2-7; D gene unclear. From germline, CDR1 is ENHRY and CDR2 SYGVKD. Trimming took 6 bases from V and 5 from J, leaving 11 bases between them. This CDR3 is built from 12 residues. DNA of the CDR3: TGTGCCATCAGATCGGAGAGAAACGAGCAGTACTTC. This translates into CAIRSERNEQYF.